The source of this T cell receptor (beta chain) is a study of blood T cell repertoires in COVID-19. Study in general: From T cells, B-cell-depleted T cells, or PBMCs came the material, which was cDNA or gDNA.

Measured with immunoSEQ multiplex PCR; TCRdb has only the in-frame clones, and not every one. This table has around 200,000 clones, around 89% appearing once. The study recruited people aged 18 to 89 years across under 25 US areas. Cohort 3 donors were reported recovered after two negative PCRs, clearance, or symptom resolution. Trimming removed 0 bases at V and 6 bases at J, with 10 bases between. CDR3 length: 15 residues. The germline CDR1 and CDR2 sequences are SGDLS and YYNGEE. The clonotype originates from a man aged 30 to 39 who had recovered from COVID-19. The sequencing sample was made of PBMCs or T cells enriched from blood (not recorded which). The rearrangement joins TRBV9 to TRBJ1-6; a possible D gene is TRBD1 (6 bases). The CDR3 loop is CASSVGQGPNSPLHF. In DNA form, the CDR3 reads TGTGCCAGCAGCGTAGGTCAGGGGCCTAATTCACCCCTCCACTTT.